This T cell receptor beta chain was retrieved from a study of OX40 agonist ivuxolimab in advanced cancers. Study at large: Three individuals attained partial responses, comprising one hepatocellular carcinoma case and two cutaneous melanoma cases. Findings and limits, study-wide: Some patients without response likewise showed low normalized clonal expansion.

A remark on this clone: Antigen unknown.

Germline V gives CDR1 SGHRS, CDR2 YFSETQ. The CDR3 runs 14 residues. Trimming pared 0 bases from V and 0 bases from J, leaving 5 bases between. Profiling relied on immunoSEQ multiplex PCR, and the TCRdb table lists in-frame clones only, not all of them. The repertoire includes under 75,000 clones, approximately 86% of them detected once, and around 0.75% sits in the top ten. This sequence joins TRBV5-1 and TRBJ2-3; no firm D call. This specimen was CD4+ or CD8+ T cells sorted from blood, taken in a trial of the OX40 agonist ivuxolimab. The TCR originated in an adult with an advanced solid tumor such as melanoma, head and neck, liver or kidney cancer. CDR3: CASSLAASTDTQYF. The CDR3 bases are TGCGCCAGCAGCTTGGCTGCTAGCACAGATACGCAGTATTTT.